This T cell receptor (beta chain) appears in the sequencing data of a study of cytomegalovirus exposure and HLA in healthy donors. Study summary: Most genotyped donors, approximately 81% of 398, had Caucasian-associated genetic ancestry.

Germline V gene lookup returns CDR1 SGHRS and CDR2 YFSETQ. The length of the CDR3 is 14 residues. The V end lost 3 bases, the J end lost 0 bases, and 8 bases lay between the germline ends. Findings and limits, study-wide: Indistinguishability led to the exclusion of some V segments, TRBV6-2 and TRBV6-3 included.

On this clone: Its antigen is still unknown.

It was with 60 Vbeta and 13 Jbeta primers that the PCR ran. This table comes from immunoSEQ multiplex PCR, and its TCRdb copy is limited to in-frame clones, with some not included. The table lists under 200,000 clones, approximately 78% of them singletons. The source material was PBMCs. V and J are TRBV5-1 and TRBJ2-3; D is possibly TRBD1 (6 bases). The source of this sequence is a woman between 18 and 29 years old in good health and CMV-seronegative. In DNA, the CDR3 is TGCGCCAGCAGCTCCGGACAGAGCACAGATACGCAGTATTTT. This encodes CASSSGQSTDTQYF.